This record looks at one TCR beta chain sequence and its context. In its sample, this clonotype was seen a few times. This clone's antigen is unknown. Base qualities are not at hand, and no much larger clone is one base apart. Libraries came from 5' RACE. Sequenced on a NextSeq 500. Unique molecular identifiers were attached to individual cDNA molecules in the TCR library protocol so that sequencing error and PCR bias could be corrected. Sequencing covered both TCR alpha and beta chains, and within each sample the abundances of alpha and beta sequences were tightly co-correlated. Turning to the authors' computational methods: V gene, J gene and CDR3 annotation of TCR sequences was performed with Decombinator V4. Expanded TCRs were defined as changing significantly between any two time points under a Poisson model with p below 0.0001. TCR abundances were normalised to the total number of TCRs sequenced per sample and expressed as counts per million. MAIT TCRs were defined by TRAV1-2 paired with TRAJ12, TRAJ20 or TRAJ33, and iNKT TCRs by TRAV10 paired with TRAJ18. A search of VDJdb, accessed on 1 November 2021, was run for TCRs annotated to CMV, EBV and SARS-CoV-2, with TCRs annotated for multiple antigens excluded. TCRdb reanalyzed the raw reads on its own, using fastp at Q25 for trimming and MiXCR for clone calling, and kept in-frame beta chains. Every distinct CDR3 protein forms one entry, paired with its most common genes and DNA. What appears here as the V and J calls and clone size reflects TCRdb's work, not the paper's. Within this sample are approximately 66,000 distinct CDR3 sequences, with around 12% of them counted one time only. The ten largest clones represent over 1% of the sample.

This sample was taken from a study of early T cells in non-severe SARS-CoV-2 infection (dated by TCRdb to the early 2020s). Background on the whole study: Bulk RNA from unsorted whole blood was used for TCR sequencing, so alpha and beta chains could not be paired. General study outcomes and caveats: VDJdb matching was skewed toward anti-spike CD8 responses and likely underestimated virus-specific expansions by missing private and CD4 specificities.

The cysteine opens and the phenylalanine closes a CDR3 of 19 amino acids. The only DNA kept is the CDR3, 57 bases in frame from the first base. This was a case-control study nested in a cohort of healthcare workers in London, UK, who had nasopharyngeal swab PCR tests and blood samples taken every week. Healthcare workers were enrolled in the week of the UK lockdown, from 23 to 31 March 2020, and were followed every week for up to roughly 15 weeks. The sequence joins TRBV12-2 to TRBJ1-5; whether TRBD1, the table's D call, matches the DNA was not checked. TRBV12-2 is a pseudogene segment. Sample: whole blood, taken at baseline. This clonotype was obtained from an adult who was a healthcare worker with PCR-confirmed SARS-CoV-2 infection or an uninfected control (not recorded which). The donor label of this sample is uncertain. The DNA reads TGTGCAAGTCGCTCGTCCGGGACAGTCCAAATTCTTAGCAATCAGCCCCAGCATTTT. Its protein product is CASRSSGTVQILSNQPQHF.